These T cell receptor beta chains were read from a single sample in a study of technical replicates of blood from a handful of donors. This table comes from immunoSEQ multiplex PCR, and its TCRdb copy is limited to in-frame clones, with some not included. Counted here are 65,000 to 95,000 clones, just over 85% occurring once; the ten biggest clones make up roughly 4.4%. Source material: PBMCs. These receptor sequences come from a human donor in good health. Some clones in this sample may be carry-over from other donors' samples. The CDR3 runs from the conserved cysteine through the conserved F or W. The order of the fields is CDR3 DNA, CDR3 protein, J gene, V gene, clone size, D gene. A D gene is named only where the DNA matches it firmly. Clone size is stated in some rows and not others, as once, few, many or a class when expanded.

cdr3_nt: TGTGCCAGCTCATCCGGACAGGGGGGAAACACAGATACGCAGTATTTT
cdr3_aa: CASSSGQGGNTDTQYF
j_call: TRBJ2-3
v_call: TRBV18
clone_size: .
d_call: TRBD1

cdr3_nt: TGTGCCAGTAGTGTCGGACAGCTATTCACCGCAACTAATGAAAAACTGTTTTTT
cdr3_aa: CASSVGQLFTATNEKLFF
j_call: TRBJ1-4
v_call: TRBV19
clone_size: .
d_call: .

cdr3_nt: TGTGCCTGGAGTCGGGGGGCTACCTACGAGCAGTACTTC
cdr3_aa: CAWSRGATYEQYF
j_call: TRBJ2-7
v_call: TRBV30
clone_size: .
d_call: .

cdr3_nt: TGCGCCAGCAGCTTGGGCGAGACAGGGGGCGTGAGGGAGCAGTACTTC
cdr3_aa: CASSLGETGGVREQYF
j_call: TRBJ2-7
v_call: TRBV5-1
clone_size: once
d_call: TRBD1

cdr3_nt: TGCAGCGTTGGACAGACCGCTAACTATGGCTACACCTTC
cdr3_aa: CSVGQTANYGYTF
j_call: TRBJ1-2
v_call: TRBV29-1
clone_size: .
d_call: .

cdr3_nt: TGTGCCAGCAGCCCTTACCATTGGGGCTTTAGTGGGGCCAACGTCCTGACTTTC
cdr3_aa: CASSPYHWGFSGANVLTF
j_call: TRBJ2-6
v_call: TRBV7-3
clone_size: .
d_call: .

cdr3_nt: TGTGCCAGCAGGAACAGTCCCGGGACAGTGAACTATGGCTACACCTTC
cdr3_aa: CASRNSPGTVNYGYTF
j_call: TRBJ1-2
v_call: TRBV4-2
clone_size: .
d_call: TRBD1

cdr3_nt: TGCAGCGTTGAAGATCAGGGGAAGGGCTATGGCTACACCTTC
cdr3_aa: CSVEDQGKGYGYTF
j_call: TRBJ1-2
v_call: TRBV29-1
clone_size: .
d_call: .

cdr3_nt: TGTGCCAGCAGCACCCCGGGGGCCAGGGGGGCCGGGGAGCTGTTTTTT
cdr3_aa: CASSTPGARGAGELFF
j_call: TRBJ2-2
v_call: TRBV7-6
clone_size: once
d_call: .

cdr3_nt: TGTGCCAGCATCGGGTACAACTATGGCTACACCTTC
cdr3_aa: CASIGYNYGYTF
j_call: TRBJ1-2
v_call: TRBV2
clone_size: .
d_call: .